Below, 21 T cell receptor beta chains from the same sample are listed, as sequenced in a study of response to subunit inactivated influenza vaccine. One entry per CDR3 protein results from TCRdb running MiXCR on the RT-PCR reads. The profile shows 290,000 or so distinct CDR3 sequences, approximately 20% of them singletons. Sequencing was performed on PBMCs from blood, taken less than 22 months after vaccination. The receptors were sampled from a man aged 45 to 70 who received an inactivated influenza vaccine.

This clonotype was seen only a few times. The gene calls are TRBV3-1 and TRBJ2-7, with D unresolved. The CDR3 loop spans 13 amino acids. Per germline, CDR1 LGHDT and CDR2 YNNKEL (reference sequence). V lost 4 bases and J lost 0, with 7 bases in between. Here the CDR3 DNA reads TGTGCCAGCAGCCCTGGGATCTCCTACGAGCAGTACTTC. This encodes CASSPGISYEQYF.

This clonotype showed up many times. The chain is built from TRBV6-5 and TRBJ2-3; perhaps TRBD1 as D (5 bases). Looked up from germline, CDR1 is MNHEY and CDR2 is SVGAGI. V was shortened by 3 bases and J by 4 bases, with 11 bases between the two germline ends. The CDR3 has 14 amino acids. CDR3: CASSYAGSADTQYF. DNA for the CDR3: TGTGCCAGCAGTTATGCAGGGTCGGCAGATACGCAGTATTTT.

Details on this clonotype: Its ends do not fully match the called genes, so a read error is possible. The chain is built from TRBV12-3 or TRBV12-4 and TRBJ1-3, with unresolved D. This CDR3 has 14 amino acids. The CDR3 loop is CASSQSPSRNSIYF. The DNA for the CDR3 is TGTGCCAGCAGCCAATCCCCGAGTAGAAACTCCATATATTTT.

The chain combines TRBV29-1 with TRBJ1-5; no definite D call. The CDR3 is made up of 13 amino acids. The germline V gene encodes CDR1 SQVTM and CDR2 ANQGSEA. The V end lost 6 bases, the J end lost 4 bases, and 13 bases lay between the germline ends. CDR3 residues: CSVISDLNQPQHF. The DNA for the CDR3 is TGCAGCGTAATCTCGGACCTAAATCAGCCCCAGCATTTT.

The chain uses TRBV10-3 and TRBJ2-3; the D gene is possibly TRBD1 (6 bases). CDR1 and CDR2 (germline): ENHRY, SYGVKD. This CDR3 has 15 residues. V was trimmed by 0 bases and J by 2 bases, leaving 9 bases between them. CDR3 in amino acids: CAISESGTNTDTQYF. DNA for the CDR3: TGTGCCATCAGTGAGTCAGGGACAAACACAGATACGCAGTATTTT.

The V call is TRBV6-2 or TRBV6-3, the J call TRBJ1-1; D gene uncertain. The V end was cut by 2 bases, the J end by 0 bases, with 13 bases between. The CDR3 loop spans 16 amino acids. Germline CDR1 is MNHEY and CDR2 is SVGEGT. The CDR3 bases are TGTGCCAGCAGTTACCCTAGGGAGACACTGAACACTGAAGCTTTCTTT. This gives the protein CASSYPRETLNTEAFF.

This chain links TRBV7-9 with TRBJ1-3; D remains unclear. The CDR3 runs 15 residues. Looked up from germline, CDR1 is SEHNR and CDR2 is FQNEAQ (reference sequence). With 2 bases removed from V and 0 bases from J, the gap between germline ends came to 8 bases. CDR3 nucleotide sequence: TGTGCCAGCAGCTTATTTGAGACCTCTGGAAACACCATATATTTT. Its protein is CASSLFETSGNTIYF.

The chain carries TRBV6-2 or TRBV6-3 and TRBJ2-4, with D perhaps matching TRBD1 (6 bases). CDR1 is MNHEY and CDR2 is SVGEGT in the germline V gene. The CDR3 runs to 16 residues. Between the trimmed V and J ends, which lost 5 bases and 4 bases, there was a span of 18 bases. CDR3 protein: CASSPKAGASKNIQYF. For the CDR3, the DNA is TGTGCCAGCAGTCCAAAGGCAGGGGCGTCTAAAAACATTCAGTACTTC.

This clonotype came up a few times. The chain joins TRBV7-9 to TRBJ1-2; D remains unclear. The CDR3 contains 12 residues. In germline, CDR1 is SEHNR, CDR2 FQNEAQ (reference sequence). Between the trimmed V and J ends, which lost 0 bases and 9 bases, there was a span of 8 bases. CDR3 nucleotides: TGTGCCAGCAGCTTAGCGGAAAGTCGCTACACCTTC. The encoded protein is CASSLAESRYTF.

This clonotype was picked up many times. The chain joins TRBV4-1 to TRBJ1-1; 7 bases are a match to TRBD1. Germline V gene data show CDR1 as MGHRA and CDR2 as YSYEKL. J was trimmed by 3 bases and V by 4 bases; bases with no gene match: 8. This CDR3 spans 15 amino acids. CDR3 loop: CASSRSGTVDTEAFF. CDR3 sequence (DNA): TGCGCCAGCAGCCGTTCCGGGACAGTAGACACTGAAGCTTTCTTT.

This clonotype was picked up a small number of times. The chain joins TRBV29-1 to TRBJ2-3; D tentatively fits TRBD1 or TRBD2 (5 bases each). Looked up from germline, CDR1 is SQVTM and CDR2 is ANQGSEA. V gave up 2 bases and J gave up 6 bases, with 15 bases separating them. This CDR3 comprises 14 residues. The CDR3: CSVEFIGGLDTQYF. The CDR3, as DNA: TGCAGCGTTGAATTCATTGGGGGTTTGGATACGCAGTATTTT.

This clonotype came up a few times. This chain uses TRBV20-1 with TRBJ1-5, with 7 bases fitting TRBD1. CDR1 DFQATT and CDR2 SNEGSKA come from the germline V gene (reference sequence). The CDR3 runs to 15 residues. The V and J ends lost 3 bases and 5 bases, in that order; junction bases with no gene match: 10. Here the CDR3 DNA reads TGCAGTGCTAGTGAGCAGGGGGGCTCTGATCAGCCCCAGCATTTT. Protein sequence: CSASEQGGSDQPQHF.

The rearrangement links TRBV20-1 to TRBJ2-4; D is unresolved. The CDR3 is made up of 15 amino acids. Germline CDR1 DFQATT, CDR2 SNEGSKA (reference sequence). Trimming pared 3 bases from V and 1 base from J, leaving 13 bases between. CDR3 bases: TGCAGTGCTAGCGACCTAGGAGAGGCCAAAAACATTCAGTACTTC. It specifies CSASDLGEAKNIQYF.

This clonotype occurred a few times. The rearrangement joins TRBV6-2 or TRBV6-3 to TRBJ1-2, with a weak D call TRBD1 (5 bases). V lost 3 bases and J lost 2, with 7 bases in between. CDR1 and CDR2 (germline): MNHEY, SVGEGT. CDR3 length: 13 amino acids. CDR3 region: CASSYQGNYGYTF. The CDR3 DNA reads as TGTGCCAGCAGTTATCAGGGCAACTATGGCTACACCTTC.

This clonotype was recorded a few times. V and J are TRBV5-1 and TRBJ1-6; tentative D call: TRBD1 (5 bases). CDR3 length equals 17 residues. CDR1 SGHRS and CDR2 YFSETQ come from the germline V gene. V was cut by 1 base and J by 3 bases, with 14 bases left in between. The CDR3 DNA is TGCGCCAGCAGCTTGTGGGGGAGTGGAGGCTATAATTCACCCCTCCACTTT. Its translation: CASSLWGSGGYNSPLHF.

This clonotype was seen a few times. V is TRBV4-3 and J is TRBJ2-1, with 9 bases identical to TRBD2. This CDR3 spans 15 amino acids. The trim removed 1 base at V and 4 bases at J, leaving 2 bases unmatched. Germline lookup yields CDR1 LGHNA and CDR2 YSLEER. The CDR3: CASSQVLAGYNEQFF. The CDR3 DNA reads TGCGCCAGCAGCCAAGTGCTAGCGGGATACAATGAGCAGTTCTTC.

CDR3 DNA: TGCGCCAGCGCGACCGGGACAGGGGACAATGAGCAGTTCTTC. This gives the protein CASATGTGDNEQFF. The chain is built from TRBV23-1 and TRBJ2-1, with 10 bases identical to TRBD1. TRBV23-1 is annotated as an ORF whose role is uncertain. V was pared by 8 bases and J by 5 bases, with 6 bases of the junction left unmatched. This CDR3 comprises 14 residues.

The rearrangement uses TRBV5-1 and TRBJ1-2, with D hard to call. V shed 0 bases and J shed 1 base, with 4 bases lying between them. CDR1 and CDR2 from the germline V gene are SGHRS and YFSETQ. This CDR3 has 13 residues. The CDR3 coding sequence is TGCGCCAGCAGCTTGGAAAATAACTATGGCTACACCTTC. Translating gives CASSLENNYGYTF.

This clonotype occurred a few times. V gene TRBV27 combines with J gene TRBJ2-3, with 14 nucleotides matching TRBD2. V shed 0 bases, J shed 6 bases, and the junction held 5 bases outside the gene matches. Germline values: CDR1 MNHEY, CDR2 SMNVEV (reference sequence). This CDR3 has 17 amino acids. CDR3 DNA: TGTGCCAGCAGTTTATCCCGACTAGCGGGGGGGCATGATACGCAGTATTTT. Amino acid sequence: CASSLSRLAGGHDTQYF.

This chain uses TRBV5-6 with TRBJ1-2; 7 bases agree with TRBD1. Germline CDR1 and CDR2: SGHDT and YYEEEE. The CDR3 has 13 residues. V lost 0 bases, J lost 7 bases, and 3 bases stayed unmatched. CDR3 sequence: CASSLDRGGGYTF. The CDR3 DNA follows: TGTGCCAGCAGCTTGGACAGGGGTGGTGGCTACACCTTC. The full variable domain, rest sourced from reference TRBV5-6 and TRBJ1-2, is DAGVTQSPTHLIKTRGQQVTLRCSPKSGHDTVSWYQQALGQGPQFIFQYYEEEERQRGNFPDRFSGHQFPNYSSELNVNALLLGDSALYLCASSLDRGGGYTFGSGTRLTVV.

V gene TRBV24-1 combines with J gene TRBJ1-4; 7 bases fit TRBD1. V was pared by 5 bases and J by 4 bases, with 6 bases of the junction left unmatched. In germline, CDR1 is KGHDR, CDR2 SFDVKD. CDR3 size: 15 residues. The CDR3 here is CATSGGTDNNEKLFF. The CDR3 DNA is TGTGCCACCAGTGGAGGGACAGACAATAATGAAAAACTGTTTTTT.